Below are 14 T cell receptor beta chains sequenced from a single sample in a study of OX40 agonist ivuxolimab in advanced cancers. Libraries came from the immunoSEQ multiplex PCR assay. Not all clones reach the TCRdb copy of this immuneACCESS table, which keeps in-frame sequences only. Checked studies attribute under half of the gap to unresolved V genes and leave the rest unexplained. The sample data list around 19,000 clones, and around 74% of these were observed just once. The ten biggest clones cover around 26% of the sample. Sequenced here: CD4+ or CD8+ T cells sorted from blood, sampled in a trial of the OX40 agonist ivuxolimab. Receptor source: an adult with an advanced solid tumor such as melanoma, head and neck, liver or kidney cancer.

J is TRBJ1-1 and V is TRBV6-6; D may be TRBD1 (5 bases). The CDR3 consists of 14 residues. V lost 2 bases and J 1 base, leaving 8 bases between the germline ends. The V gene's germline CDR1 is MNHNY and CDR2 SVGAGI (reference sequence). The chain's CDR3 is CASSYGTANTEAFF. CDR3 DNA sequence: TGTGCCAGCAGTTACGGGACCGCGAACACTGAAGCTTTCTTT.

The CDR3 region is CASSLVGASTDTQYF. In DNA, the CDR3 is TGCGCCAGCAGCTTGGTCGGGGCGAGCACAGATACGCAGTATTTT. This sequence joins TRBV5-1 and TRBJ2-3, with D perhaps TRBD1 or TRBD2 (5 bases each). Germline V gene data show CDR1 as SGHRS and CDR2 as YFSETQ. The CDR3 runs to 15 residues. V lost 0 bases and J lost 0, with 8 bases in between.

V gene TRBV29-1 combines with J gene TRBJ1-2; D unclear. Germline lookup yields CDR1 SQVTM and CDR2 ANQGSEA. Trimming cost V 6 bases and J 4 bases, with 21 bases left between them. The CDR3 contains 15 residues. The CDR3 loop reads CSVVTQIRRGYGYTF. CDR3 DNA sequence: TGCAGCGTCGTTACTCAAATCAGGCGTGGCTATGGCTACACCTTC.

V usage is TRBV7-2 and J usage is TRBJ2-2; 10 positions agree with TRBD2. The J segment lost 6 bases and the V segment lost 2 bases, leaving 12 bases of the junction unmatched. The length of the CDR3 is 18 residues. Germline loops: CDR1 SGHTA, CDR2 FQGNSA. The CDR3 protein is CASSLLIAGGPQAGELFF. For the CDR3, the DNA is TGTGCCAGCAGCTTACTAATAGCGGGAGGACCACAGGCCGGGGAGCTGTTTTTT.

This clone occurred a few times. The V and J genes are TRBV27 and TRBJ2-3; no clear D gene. V was clipped by 2 bases and J by 2 bases, with 5 bases between them. The CDR3 consists of 13 residues. The V gene's germline CDR1 is MNHEY and CDR2 SMNVEV (reference sequence). In DNA, the CDR3 is TGTGCCAGCAGTTTAGGCCTCACAGATACGCAGTATTTT. Translated, it gives CASSLGLTDTQYF.

This chain connects TRBV6-6 to TRBJ1-4, with D possibly TRBD1 on 5 matching bases. V was trimmed by 3 bases and J by 3 bases, leaving 11 bases between them. Germline assignment: CDR1 MNHNY and CDR2 SVGAGI (reference sequence). The CDR3 covers 15 residues. CDR3: CASSYVGGANEKLFF. The CDR3 coding sequence is TGTGCCAGCAGTTATGTCGGGGGGGCTAATGAAAAACTGTTTTTT.

The chain uses TRBV6-1 and TRBJ2-7; D is unclear. Trimming left V 4 bases short and J 6 bases short, with 10 bases between. Germline V lookup: CDR1 MNHNS, CDR2 SASEGT. The CDR3 is 12 amino acids. The CDR3 nucleotides are TGTGCCAGCAGTGTCATGGACGCCGAGCAGTACTTC. Residues: CASSVMDAEQYF.

This clone was detected only a few times. The chain is built from TRBV4-1 and TRBJ2-1; D is unclear. Germline V lookup: CDR1 MGHRA, CDR2 YSYEKL. V lost 5 bases and J lost 8, with 13 bases in between. This CDR3 region has 13 residues. CDR3 nucleotide sequence: TGCGCCAGCAGCTCCCTAGGGTTGGATGAGCAGTTCTTC. This encodes CASSSLGLDEQFF.

J is TRBJ1-2 and V is TRBV7-8; unclear D gene. Germline assignment: CDR1 SGHVS and CDR2 FQNEAQ. The CDR3 has 13 residues. V lost 2 bases, J lost 7 bases, and 11 bases lay in between. CDR3 bases: TGTGCCAGCAGCTTACAGGAGACCTCTGGCTACACCTTC. This encodes CASSLQETSGYTF.

The chain uses TRBV2 and TRBJ2-7; 7 bases are a match to TRBD2. With V trimmed by 6 bases and J by 2 bases, 10 bases remained unmatched. The CDR3 runs 15 residues. Germline CDR1 reads SNHLY; CDR2 reads FYNNEI. CDR3 in amino acids: CASRDRLGGTYEQYF. CDR3 DNA: TGTGCCAGCAGGGACCGACTCGGGGGGACCTACGAGCAGTACTTC.

This clone occurred a few times. The chain joins TRBV5-1 to TRBJ1-1; weak D call: TRBD1 (6 bases). V lost 2 bases and J 6 bases, leaving 11 bases between the germline ends. CDR1 and CDR2 from the germline V gene are SGHRS and YFSETQ. The CDR3 extends over 13 amino acids. In nucleotides, the CDR3 is TGCGCCAGCAGCTTCCTGGGGGCCTCTGAAGCTTTCTTT. Translating it yields CASSFLGASEAFF.

In its sample, this clone was seen a few times. The chain couples TRBV7-7 to TRBJ2-6, with D unclear. Trimming left V 4 bases short and J 5 bases short, with 21 bases between. Per the germline V gene, CDR1 is SSHAT and CDR2 is FNYEAQ (reference sequence). The CDR3 is made up of 18 amino acids. CDR3 nucleotide sequence: TGTGCCAGCAGCTCAAGATGTAAGCCACAAAGTCGGGCCAACGTCCTGACTTTC. This encodes CASSSRCKPQSRANVLTF.

J is TRBJ2-1 and V is TRBV2; 7 bases are shared with TRBD2. The CDR3 is 17 amino acids. After removal of 6 bases from V and 6 bases from J, the junction contained 17 bases not matched to a gene. Germline V gene lookup returns CDR1 SNHLY and CDR2 FYNNEI. The CDR3 here is CASRATLDVGRGNEQFF. The DNA for the CDR3 is TGTGCCAGCAGGGCAACCCTGGACGTGGGGAGGGGCAATGAGCAGTTCTTC.

The chain carries TRBV5-6 and TRBJ2-1; TRBD2 is a possible D gene (6 bases). CDR3 length equals 14 residues. Germline V lookup: CDR1 SGHDT, CDR2 YYEEEE. The V end lost 1 base, the J end lost 3 bases, and 8 bases lay between the germline ends. The CDR3 loop reads CASSLRLVYNEQFF. CDR3 in DNA: TGTGCCAGCAGCTTGAGACTAGTCTACAATGAGCAGTTCTTC.